This T cell receptor beta chain emerged from a study of blood T cells in healthy people across ages (dated by TCRdb to between 2015 and 2016). Background for the entire study: In model experiments, template switching captured about one uniquely barcoded TCR beta cDNA molecule for every two T cells. Using deep sequencing normalized with unique cDNA molecular identifiers, the study measured how TCR beta repertoire diversity changes with age. Four age groups were formed from the donors: young (average roughly 15 years), middle-aged (more than 35), aged (around 62) and long-lived (around 80). To avoid experimental bias, donors of different ages were distributed randomly across sequencing lanes. Two additional independent replicas of 1 million unique cDNA reads from the same blood draw were analyzed for two donors (one aged 18 to 30 and one aged 80 or older).

The donors were around 39 Caucasian individuals from Russia, aged 6 to 90 years, who were systemically healthy. Each donor gave approximately 9.3 milliliters of peripheral blood, collected into EDTA-treated Vacutainer tubes. Ficoll-Paque density-gradient centrifugation was used to isolate PBMCs, with at least 7 million per sample. Trizol reagent was used to extract total RNA from PBMCs, with at least 5.5 micrograms per sample. The percentages of naive CD45RAhigh/CD27high T cells were determined by flow cytometry on a PBMC aliquot from every donor. Library method: 5' RACE. Sequencing was performed on an Illumina HiSeq 2500. A second PCR of roughly 6 to 11 cycles was run with a J-beta primer mix and a sample-barcoded 5' primer. A unique molecular identifier was introduced onto each TCR beta cDNA molecule by a template-switch 5' adaptor carrying 12 random nucleotides. At least 2.5 million CDR3-containing paired-end reads were obtained from each sample. First-strand cDNA synthesis was performed from all RNA using the Mint cDNA synthesis kit, with priming by a TRBC-specific oligonucleotide. After uracil-DNA glycosylase treatment, a first 18-cycle PCR used universal primers M1SS and BC2_uni_R on all cDNA. Per the original workflow: For normalization, 1 million high-quality reads were randomly selected from each sample, with every read carrying a distinct molecular identifier. Reads with shared molecular identifiers were discarded instead of being binned into consensus sequences. MiTCR, with a Q25 quality threshold and the strictest error-elimination algorithm, was used for CDR3 identification, clonotype clustering and error correction. A nonparametric unseen species model with Euler transformation was used to estimate lower-bound total TCR beta diversity. TCRdb ran its own pipeline on the public reads, namely fastp trimming at Q25 and MiXCR clone calling, and kept in-frame beta chains. Each entry is one CDR3 protein sequence, shown with its most common DNA and genes. V and J calls and clone size were set by TCRdb, not the authors. Here the sample has approximately 320,000 distinct CDR3 sequences; around 27% occur a single time. Of the sample, 29% is held by the ten largest clones.

Comments on this clonotype: It lacks a known antigen. Base quality data are lacking; no much larger clone is found one base away.

Results the study describes overall, beyond this receptor: Total diversity estimates from one million sequenced T cells were considered lower bounds and underestimates. As age increased, observed TCR beta diversity per million T cells dropped in a roughly linear way, and a significant reduction was already evident by age 40. The CMV infection status of donors was not known, potentially confounding age-related changes in expanded clonotypes. Since profiling was done on bulk unsorted PBMCs, naive and antigen-experienced compartments could not be conclusively compared. Compared with the aged group, more naive CD4+ T cells, fewer expanded clones and increased TCR diversity were shown by the long-lived group, suggesting age selection. A strong correlation was found between observed TCR beta diversity and the percentage of naive T cells measured by flow cytometry.

Per the germline V gene, MDHEN is the CDR1 and SYDVKM is the CDR2. Germline trimming: 4 bases from V, 4 bases from J; junction bases outside gene matches: 4. The cysteine opens and the phenylalanine closes a CDR3 of 14 amino acids. Just CDR3 DNA is preserved here, 42 bases in frame from base 1. The sample comprised blood. This clonotype originated in a woman aged 70-85 years in good health. The chain uses TRBV28 and TRBJ2-7, with TRBD2 matching 10 junction bases. The CDR3 region has the sequence CASSSPSGRYEQYF. The DNA sequence is as follows: TGTGCCAGCAGTTCGCCTAGCGGGAGATACGAGCAGTACTTC.